The source of this T cell receptor beta chain is a study of cytomegalovirus exposure and HLA in healthy donors. Points on this clone: Its antigen is undetermined.

PCR amplification relied on 60 Vbeta primers (plus 13 Jbeta primers). Measured with immunoSEQ multiplex PCR; TCRdb has only the in-frame clones, and not every one. This sample yields roughly 250,000 clones, of which about 80% are seen a single time; about 0.28% belongs to the top ten. General observations from the study: Later analysis suggested links between common viral pathogens and several top significant clusters. For most TCR beta V segments, an earlier analysis put the productive rate at about 87% or about 30% of the time.

The sequencing sample was made of PBMCs. The sequence came from a girl aged 2 to 9 in good health and CMV-seronegative.

Written as DNA, the CDR3 is TGTGCCAGCAGTTACTCTCTCAGGGACTTGGGGTTCTTC. Translating it yields CASSYSLRDLGFF. The chain couples TRBV6-6 to TRBJ2-1; perhaps TRBD2 as D (6 bases). Germline CDR1 and CDR2: MNHNY and SVGAGI (reference sequence). This CDR3 comprises 13 residues. Trimming took 0 bases from V and 15 from J, leaving 15 bases between them.